The source of this TCR beta chain is a study of blood T cell repertoires in COVID-19. About the research overall: COVID-19 samples, acute and convalescent, were from the United States, Italy and Spain. In each case, the material was cDNA or gDNA derived from T cells, B-cell-depleted T cells, or PBMCs.

Only in-frame clones appear in the TCRdb table, and some are missing; sequencing was by immunoSEQ multiplex PCR. This table has some 140,000 clones, 70% to 85% appearing once. Trimming took 3 bases from V and 0 from J; bases not matched to a gene: 4. The CDR3 is made up of 16 amino acids. CDR1 and CDR2 from the germline V gene are KGHDR and SFDVKD. Specimen: peripheral blood. This chain joins TRBV24-1 and TRBJ2-3; 8 bases fit TRBD2. The source of this sequence is a woman in her sixties or seventies with acute or convalescent COVID-19. The CDR3 bases are TGTGCCACCAGTGATCCCCGGGGGGGGAGCACAGATACGCAGTATTTT. Protein: CATSDPRGGSTDTQYF.